Below, 2 T cell receptor beta chains from the same sample are listed, as sequenced in a study of blood T cell repertoires in COVID-19. TCRdb keeps only in-frame clones here, not all; method: immunoSEQ multiplex PCR. The sample has fewer than 150,000 clones, about 90% seen once. What was sequenced was peripheral blood. These receptor sequences come from a woman in her sixties with COVID-19, enrolled during active disease.

The gene calls are TRBV29-1 and TRBJ2-1; 8 positions agree with TRBD2. The V gene end was trimmed by 8 bases and the J gene end by 8 bases; junction bases not matched to a gene: 8. This CDR3 spans 12 amino acids. CDR1 and CDR2 from the germline V gene are SQVTM and ANQGSEA. The CDR3 region is CSLNDGGDEQFF. The CDR3 DNA reads TGCAGCCTGAACGACGGGGGGGATGAGCAGTTCTTC.

The rearrangement uses TRBV3-1 (or the pseudogene TRBV3-2) and TRBJ1-2; D unresolved. The CDR3 has 12 amino acids. Germline loops: CDR1 LGHDT, CDR2 YNNKEL (reference sequence). V was clipped by 7 bases and J by 2 bases, with 8 bases between them. CDR3 DNA: TGTGCCAGCAAGATCGGGAACTATGGCTACACCTTC. It encodes CASKIGNYGYTF.